This T cell receptor beta chain comes out of a study of cytomegalovirus exposure and HLA in healthy donors. Overall study results and limits: Earlier analysis found most TCR beta V segments productive about 87% or about 30% of the time.

Primers for the PCR totalled 60 Vbeta and 13 Jbeta. The repertoire was sequenced with immunoSEQ multiplex PCR; TCRdb's copy has only in-frame clones and lacks some. The table lists approximately 190,000 clones, 82% of them singletons. Per the germline V gene, CDR1 is MNHEY and CDR2 is SVGAGI. Trimming left V 8 bases short and J 1 base short, with 7 bases between. The CDR3 runs 12 residues. A remark on this clone: Its antigen is currently unknown.

The chain employs TRBV6-5 and TRBJ2-3; D is possibly TRBD2 (6 bases). This TCR derives from a boy aged 2-15 years in good health and CMV-seronegative. The sample consisted of PBMCs. This chain's CDR3 is CASGGRTDTQYF. The CDR3 bases are TGTGCCAGCGGAGGGCGCACAGATACGCAGTATTTT.